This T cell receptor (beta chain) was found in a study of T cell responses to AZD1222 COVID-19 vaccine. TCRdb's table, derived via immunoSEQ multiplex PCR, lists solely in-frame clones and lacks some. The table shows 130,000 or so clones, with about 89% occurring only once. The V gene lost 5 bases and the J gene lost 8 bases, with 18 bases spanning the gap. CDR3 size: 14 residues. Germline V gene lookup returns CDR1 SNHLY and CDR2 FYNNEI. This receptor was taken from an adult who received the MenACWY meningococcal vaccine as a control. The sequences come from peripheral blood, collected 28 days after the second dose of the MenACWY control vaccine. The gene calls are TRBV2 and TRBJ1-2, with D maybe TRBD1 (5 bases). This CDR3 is CASSQIEGRRGYTF. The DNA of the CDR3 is TGTGCCAGCAGTCAGATAGAGGGACGGAGAGGCTACACCTTC. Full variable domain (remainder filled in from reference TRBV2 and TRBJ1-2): EPEVTQTPSHQVTQMGQEVILRCVPISNHLYFYWYRQILGQKVEFLVSFYNNEISEKSEIFDDQFSVERPDGSNFTLKIRSTKLEDSAMYFCASSQIEGRRGYTFGSGTRLTVV.